This T cell receptor beta chain was found in a study of blood T cell repertoires in COVID-19 (dated by TCRdb to about 2020). Context from the whole study: Samples covering the acute and convalescent phases of COVID-19 were provided by collaborators in the United States, Italy and Spain. The material from the prospective study consisted of cDNA or gDNA derived from T cells, B-cell-depleted T cells, or PBMCs. The dataset comprised deeply sampled blood TCRbeta repertoires from subjects exposed to, actively infected with, or recovered from COVID-19. The repertoires were made available in a free public database intended to serve as a resource for research on the immune response to SARS-CoV-2. Samples came from the ongoing ImmuneRACE study (first 160 participants) plus 1,254 subjects from 6 global collaborators. A de-identified subject ID, COVID-19 status, age in years and sex were almost always included in the sample metadata. Where available, HLA class I and class II types were obtained from metadata supplied by the sample provider rather than from assay-based typing. Points the paper makes about the study in general: The quantity of clinical and demographic metadata differed by source and by participant and was supplied without curation.

TCRbeta CDR3 regions were amplified from genomic DNA using the immunoSEQ Assay, a bias-controlled multiplex PCR. Regarding the original processing steps: Nucleated cell counts per sample were estimated from amplification of reference gene primers within the assay. To quantify the absolute abundance of each unique TCRbeta CDR3 rearrangement, sequence reads were collapsed and filtered. For each sample, productive Simpson clonality was calculated as the square root of Simpson's diversity index across productive rearrangements. Held by TCRdb, this immuneACCESS table contains in-frame sequences only and omits some clones. Under half of the omission traces to an unresolved V gene where checked; the cause of the rest is unknown. D and trimming were read from the DNA, whereas the V and J calls and clone size are those reported in that table. In all, the sample holds approximately 250,000 clones, and around 88% of those were seen once. The ten largest clones represent approximately 2.3% of the sample.

CDR1 is given as MNHEY and CDR2 as SMNVEV, both from the germline V gene (reference sequence). CDR3 length: 20 amino acids, cysteine to phenylalanine. The only DNA kept is the CDR3, 60 bases in frame from the first base. Comment on this clone: It lacks a known antigen. At one end the junction does not follow the germline gene, possibly because of a read error.

Participants in the prospective study were enrolled through a virtual design, were aged roughly 18 to 100 years, and lived in approximately 25 United States geographic areas. To assign participants to cohorts, the prospective study relied on clinical history that participants themselves reported in a screening survey and a study questionnaire. Each participant in the prospective study had whole blood, serum and a nasopharyngeal or oropharyngeal swab collected by mobile phlebotomists. Over an approximately 2-month period, participants in the prospective study had the option of providing additional blood draws and questionnaires. Before DNA extraction, prospective study blood samples were shipped either frozen or at room temperature.

This receptor was obtained from a woman between 40 and 55 years old with acute COVID-19. The rearrangement joined TRBV27 to TRBJ2-3; TRBD2 fits 16 bases in the junction. Sequenced input: PBMCs or T cells enriched from blood (not recorded which). The CDR3 region has the sequence CARSLWGTSGRGGSTDTQYF. The nucleotides read TGTGCCCGCAGTCTTTGGGGGACTAGCGGGAGGGGGGGAAGCACAGATACGCAGTATTTT.